These 22 T cell receptor beta chains were all obtained from the same sample, sequenced in a study of T-cell memory formation after mild COVID-19. In TCRdb, the 5' RACE reads were re-called with MiXCR into one record per CDR3 protein. The sample consists of around 130,000 distinct CDR3 sequences, over 15% of them appearing once. Sequenced sample: PBMCs or a T cell subset sorted from them (not recorded which). The receptors stem from a man aged 18 to 29 who had mild COVID-19 (a few samples of this study predate the infection). Cell type and time point are not known.

This clonotype was counted at least ten times. The rearrangement links TRBV12-3 or TRBV12-4 to TRBJ1-2; a possible D gene is TRBD1 (6 bases). The CDR3 length is 19 residues. V lost 3 bases and J lost 6, with 29 bases in between. For the CDR3, the DNA is TGTGCCAGCAGTTTCTCAGCTCCGGGGGCTGACGGGGGTTTTAATGGCTACACCTTC. It specifies CASSFSAPGADGGFNGYTF.

The rearrangement uses TRBV5-1 and TRBJ2-5; TRBD1 might be the D (5 bases). CDR1 is SGHRS, CDR2 YFSETQ, per germline. V lost 2 bases to trimming and J lost 5 bases, with 13 bases between them. This CDR3 comprises 14 residues. The CDR3 loop is CASSFGAQGETQYF. DNA for the CDR3: TGCGCCAGCAGCTTTGGGGCCCAAGGGGAGACCCAGTACTTC.

This clonotype occurred a few times. The genes are TRBV7-2 and TRBJ2-5, with 8 nucleotides matching TRBD2. V shed 1 base, J shed 5 bases, and the junction held 12 bases outside the gene matches. The CDR3 is 17 amino acids. Germline V lookup: CDR1 SGHTA, CDR2 FQGNSA. CDR3 in DNA: TGTGCCAGCAGCTTAGGGGTGGCGGGGGGCCTTTCTGAGACCCAGTACTTC. As protein: CASSLGVAGGLSETQYF.

The chain combines TRBV11-3 with TRBJ2-2; TRBD1 is a possible D gene (6 bases). The CDR3 covers 15 residues. V lost 4 bases and J 2 bases, leaving 11 bases between the germline ends. Germline V lookup: CDR1 SGHNT, CDR2 YENEEA. CDR3: CASSSGTTNTGELFF. The CDR3 DNA reads TGTGCCAGCAGCTCAGGGACAACTAACACCGGGGAGCTGTTTTTT.

This clonotype was picked up a small number of times. The rearrangement joins TRBV7-2 to TRBJ2-1, with 8 bases that match TRBD1. This CDR3 has 15 amino acids. Losses at the gene ends were 6 bases for V and 2 bases for J; bases not matched to a gene: 6. From germline, CDR1 is SGHTA and CDR2 FQGNSA. This CDR3 is CASRRDRGAYNEQFF. CDR3 nucleotide sequence: TGTGCCAGCAGGCGTGACAGGGGAGCCTACAATGAGCAGTTCTTC.

This clonotype has only one observation. J is TRBJ2-3 and V is TRBV18; 10 bases line up with TRBD2. J lost 5 bases, V lost 5 bases, and 10 bases had no gene match. CDR3 length: 16 residues. Germline assignment: CDR1 KGHSH and CDR2 LQKENI. Here the CDR3 reads CASSTTSGDGRDTQYF. CDR3 DNA: TGTGCCAGCTCAACCACTAGCGGGGACGGCAGAGATACGCAGTATTTT.

This clonotype was seen many times. The chain combines TRBV18 with TRBJ2-1; no clear D gene. The CDR3 loop spans 16 amino acids. Germline V CDR1 and CDR2: KGHSH, LQKENI. V dropped 2 bases and J dropped 6 bases, with 17 bases sitting between them. The DNA for the CDR3 is TGTGCCAGCTCACCAGCGGTCGGCCGAGCCCCCAATGAGCAGTTCTTC. Protein sequence: CASSPAVGRAPNEQFF.

The chain is built from TRBV19 and TRBJ2-1; 8 bases line up with TRBD2. There are 13 residues in the CDR3. Germline V CDR1 and CDR2: LNHDA, SQIVND (reference sequence). V gave up 0 bases and J gave up 14 bases; unmatched junction bases: 6. In nucleotides, the CDR3 is TGTGCCAGTAGTATAGATCGGGGGGGTGTGAAGTTCTTC. This translates into CASSIDRGGVKFF.

V and J are TRBV27 and TRBJ2-1, with TRBD1 matching 8 bases. V was clipped by 4 bases and J by 6 bases; unmatched bases: 8. There are 15 residues in the CDR3. CDR1 is MNHEY, CDR2 SMNVEV, per germline (reference sequence). CDR3 nucleotides: TGTGCCAGCAGTTCCATCAACAGGGGGGTCAATGAGCAGTTCTTC. This encodes CASSSINRGVNEQFF.

The V call is TRBV6-2 or TRBV6-3, the J call TRBJ1-2, with D tentatively TRBD1 (6 bases). CDR1 MNHEY and CDR2 SVGEGT come from the germline V gene. The CDR3 totals 13 residues. Deletions cut 5 bases from V and 4 bases from J, with 11 bases between. The CDR3 DNA sequence: TGTGCCAGCAGTCCCGGGACATCCTATGGCTACACCTTC. Amino acid sequence: CASSPGTSYGYTF.

This clonotype was detected many times. The CDR3 region has the DNA TGTGCCAGCAGCTCTAGCGGGGGGGCCTACAATGAGCAGTTCTTC. It codes for CASSSSGGAYNEQFF. The rearrangement links TRBV7-2 to TRBJ2-1, with 12 positions matching TRBD2. The V gene end was trimmed by 4 bases and the J gene end by 2 bases; junction bases not matched to a gene: 0. CDR1 and CDR2 (germline): SGHTA, FQGNSA. This CDR3 has 15 residues.

This clonotype was counted between two and nine times. The chain uses TRBV5-1 and TRBJ2-1; TRBD2 agrees at 12 bases. V was clipped by 4 bases and J by 6 bases; unmatched bases: 8. CDR1 SGHRS and CDR2 YFSETQ come from the germline V gene. The CDR3 has 16 amino acids. The CDR3 DNA reads as TGCGCCAGCAGCAAAATCGGACTAGCGGGGCTCAATGAGCAGTTCTTC. It translates to CASSKIGLAGLNEQFF.

This clonotype was observed a handful of times. The chain links TRBV7-9 to TRBJ2-1, with 9 bases lining up with TRBD2. CDR3 length: 17 residues. Germline V gene data show CDR1 as SEHNR and CDR2 as FQNEAQ (reference sequence). The J segment lost 4 bases and the V segment lost 4 bases, leaving 11 bases of the junction unmatched. This CDR3 is CASSSRLASGAYNEQFF. CDR3 nucleotide sequence: TGTGCCAGCAGCTCACGACTCGCTAGCGGGGCTTACAATGAGCAGTTCTTC.

V is TRBV2 and J is TRBJ2-7; D possibly matches TRBD1 or TRBD2 (6 bases each). V was trimmed by 7 bases and J by 3 bases, leaving 13 bases between them. Looked up from germline, CDR1 is SNHLY and CDR2 is FYNNEI. CDR3 length equals 13 residues. DNA for the CDR3: TGTGCCAGCACGCGGGACACCAACTACGAGCAGTACTTC. Residues: CASTRDTNYEQYF.

This chain uses TRBV5-4 with TRBJ2-7, with D possibly matching TRBD1 (5 bases). The V and J ends lost 0 bases and 0 bases respectively, with 7 bases between them. CDR3 length: 14 residues. CDR1 is SGHNT and CDR2 is YYREEE in the germline V gene (reference sequence). CDR3 DNA: TGTGCCAGCAGCTTGGTCCAGGGCTCCTACGAGCAGTACTTC. Its protein product is CASSLVQGSYEQYF.

This clonotype was counted between two and nine times. V gene TRBV5-1 combines with J gene TRBJ2-3, with unresolved D. Trimming took off 4 bases at V and 0 bases at J, with 15 bases between the two ends. The germline CDR1 and CDR2 sequences are SGHRS and YFSETQ. This CDR3 contains 16 residues. CDR3 DNA sequence: TGCGCCAGCAGCATAGGAGCATCACCTAGCACAGATACGCAGTATTTT. Protein sequence: CASSIGASPSTDTQYF.

The genes are TRBV23-1 and TRBJ2-5; D is tentatively TRBD1 or TRBD2 (5 bases each). TRBV23-1 is annotated as an ORF whose role is uncertain. V was pared by 1 base and J by 7 bases, with 16 bases between. CDR3 size: 15 residues. In DNA, the CDR3 is TGCGCCAGCAGTCAATTCCCGGGACCCCTGGGGACCCAGTACTTC. It specifies CASSQFPGPLGTQYF.

There are a few counts of this clonotype. The chain recombines TRBV6-2 or TRBV6-3 with TRBJ2-7; 7 bases agree with TRBD1. V lost 6 bases, J lost 2 bases, and 10 bases stayed unmatched. Germline loops: CDR1 MNHEY, CDR2 SVGEGT. The CDR3 covers 15 residues. CDR3 residues: CASSPSLGTAYEQYF. The CDR3 DNA follows: TGTGCCAGCAGCCCCTCCCTCGGGACAGCCTACGAGCAGTACTTC.

This clonotype was detected only a few times. The chain employs TRBV4-2 and TRBJ2-5; D ambiguous. Germline V gives CDR1 LGHNA, CDR2 YNFKEQ. The CDR3 spans 13 residues. Deletions cut 1 base from V and 2 bases from J, with 5 bases between. CDR3 loop: CASSQVKQETQYF. DNA of the CDR3: TGTGCCAGCAGCCAAGTGAAACAAGAGACCCAGTACTTC.

The chain employs TRBV6-4 and TRBJ2-1; TRBD1 matches at 8 bases. CDR1 and CDR2 from the germline V gene are MRHNA and SNTAGT. Losses at the gene ends were 6 bases for V and 8 bases for J; bases not matched to a gene: 9. The CDR3 loop spans 14 amino acids. The CDR3 region is CASRRARGQDEQFF. CDR3 coding DNA: TGTGCCAGCAGGAGGGCCAGGGGGCAGGATGAGCAGTTCTTC.

The chain couples TRBV11-3 to TRBJ2-1, with 10 positions matching TRBD2. The length of the CDR3 is 14 residues. Germline trimming cut 0 bases from V and 15 bases from J; bases unmatched to any gene: 8. CDR1 is SGHNT and CDR2 is YENEEA in the germline V gene. The CDR3 spells CASSLEAAGGRMFF. CDR3 sequence (DNA): TGTGCCAGCAGCTTAGAAGCAGCGGGGGGGCGGATGTTCTTC.

This clonotype was found many times. The chain recombines TRBV5-1 with TRBJ2-7; 8 nucleotides line up with TRBD1. CDR3 size: 17 residues. With V trimmed by 2 bases and J by 1 base, 11 bases remained unmatched. Germline lookup yields CDR1 SGHRS and CDR2 YFSETQ. The DNA of the CDR3 is TGCGCCAGCAGCTTTGGCCCACAGGGGGAAGGGTCCTACGAGCAGTACTTC. Its translation is CASSFGPQGEGSYEQYF.